This TCR beta chain was retrieved from a study of OX40 agonist ivuxolimab in advanced cancers. Assay: immunoSEQ multiplex PCR; the TCRdb copy retains only in-frame clones and omits some. The table records over 15,000 clones, roughly 81% of them present only once. Germline CDR1 and CDR2: ENHRY and SYGVKD. V lost 5 bases and J 6 bases, leaving 19 bases between the germline ends. This CDR3 spans 15 amino acids. This sequence joins TRBV10-3 and TRBJ1-1; D gene uncertain. The source is an adult with an advanced solid tumor such as melanoma, head and neck, liver or kidney cancer. Sequencing was performed on CD4+ or CD8+ T cells sorted from blood, taken in a trial of the OX40 agonist ivuxolimab. As DNA, the CDR3 is TGTGCCATCAGTCCCGGGAGGGCGGGGATCCCTGAAGCTTTCTTT. Protein product: CAISPGRAGIPEAFF.